This T cell receptor (beta chain) was captured by sequencing in a study of blood T cell repertoires in COVID-19. The table came from immunoSEQ multiplex PCR; TCRdb's copy has only in-frame clones and leaves some out. The table lists 250,000 to 400,000 clones, around 85% of them singletons. The V end was cut by 3 bases, the J end by 10 bases, with 7 bases between. CDR3 length: 11 amino acids. J is TRBJ2-1 and V is TRBV12-3 or TRBV12-4; unclear D gene. The receptor was derived from a woman in her twenties or thirties who had been exposed to COVID-19. Sequenced sample: PBMCs or T cells enriched from blood (not recorded which). This chain's CDR3 is CASSFSREQFF. In DNA form, the CDR3 reads TGTGCCAGCAGTTTTTCTAGGGAGCAGTTCTTC.